This section outlines one T cell receptor (beta chain) sequence together with its context. Authors' data handling: Quantification of nucleated cells was approximated via reference gene primer amplification. TCRdb's table, derived via immunoSEQ multiplex PCR, lists solely in-frame clones and lacks some. V and J calls and clone size come straight from that table; D and trimming were deduced from the DNA. This sample has roughly 200,000 clones; 85% to 90% occur once, and the top ten carry 1.5% to 2%. This sample is drawn from a study of blood T cell repertoires in COVID-19. The wider study: Collection of acute and convalescent COVID-19 samples took place in the United States, Italy and Spain.

The CDR3 covers 15 residues. V was clipped by 2 bases and J by 0 bases; unmatched bases: 3. Per the germline V gene, CDR1 is LGHNA and CDR2 is YSLEER. J is TRBJ1-2 and V is TRBV4-3; 7 positions match TRBD1. This TCR derives from a man aged 18 to 29 with active or convalescent COVID-19. The source material was peripheral blood. The CDR3 coding sequence is TGCGCCAGCAGCCAATCTGGGACAGCTAACTATGGCTACACCTTC. Its protein product is CASSQSGTANYGYTF.